The source of this TCR beta chain is a study of T-cell memory formation after mild COVID-19. Study findings and constraints: The pre-infection memory compartment contained some responding clones, suggesting cross-reactive memory joined. What remained unconfirmed was the SARS-CoV-2 specificity of second-wave clones peaking on day 37.

The table lists this clonotype with a few counts. Its specificity is not known. Constant-segment-primed 5'RACE gave TCR alpha and TCR beta cDNA libraries with sample barcodes and UMIs. TCRdb recomputed calls from the 5' RACE reads with MiXCR, one row per CDR3 protein. The profile covers around 320,000 distinct CDR3 sequences, with around 15% appearing a single time and around 20% taken by the ten largest. Germline assignment: CDR1 SGDLS and CDR2 YYNGEE. CDR3 size: 16 residues. The V gene lost 2 bases and the J gene lost 3 bases, with 15 bases spanning the gap. The chain links TRBV9 to TRBJ1-5; maybe TRBD1 (5 bases). The source material was PBMCs or a T cell subset sorted from them (not recorded which). The sequence derives from a man aged 18 to 30 who had mild COVID-19 (a few samples of this study predate the infection). Cell type and time point are not known. The CDR3 sequence: CASSVGGAADNQPQHF. DNA for the CDR3: TGTGCCAGCAGCGTCGGGGGAGCGGCGGACAATCAGCCCCAGCATTTT.